Described below is a single T cell receptor (beta chain) sequence and its context. The record originates from a study of cytomegalovirus exposure and HLA in healthy donors. Researchers ran the PCR with 60 Vbeta and 13 Jbeta primers. This table comes from immunoSEQ multiplex PCR, and its TCRdb copy is limited to in-frame clones, with some not included. The table shows about 200,000 clones, with about 80% occurring only once. CDR1 is SGHDT, CDR2 YYEEEE, per germline. Trimming took off 4 bases at V and 4 bases at J, with 23 bases between the two ends. This CDR3 region has 18 residues. Source material: PBMCs. V is TRBV5-6 and J is TRBJ2-2; D is possibly TRBD1 (6 bases). The TCR originated in a girl between 5 and 17 years old in good health and CMV-seronegative. The CDR3 loop reads CASSKYWGPGVITGELFF. DNA for the CDR3: TGTGCCAGCAGCAAGTATTGGGGCCCAGGGGTAATCACCGGGGAGCTGTTTTTT. The whole variable domain, remainder taken from reference TRBV5-6 and TRBJ2-2, is DAGVTQSPTHLIKTRGQQVTLRCSPKSGHDTVSWYQQALGQGPQFIFQYYEEEERQRGNFPDRFSGHQFPNYSSELNVNALLLGDSALYLCASSKYWGPGVITGELFFGEGSRLTVL.